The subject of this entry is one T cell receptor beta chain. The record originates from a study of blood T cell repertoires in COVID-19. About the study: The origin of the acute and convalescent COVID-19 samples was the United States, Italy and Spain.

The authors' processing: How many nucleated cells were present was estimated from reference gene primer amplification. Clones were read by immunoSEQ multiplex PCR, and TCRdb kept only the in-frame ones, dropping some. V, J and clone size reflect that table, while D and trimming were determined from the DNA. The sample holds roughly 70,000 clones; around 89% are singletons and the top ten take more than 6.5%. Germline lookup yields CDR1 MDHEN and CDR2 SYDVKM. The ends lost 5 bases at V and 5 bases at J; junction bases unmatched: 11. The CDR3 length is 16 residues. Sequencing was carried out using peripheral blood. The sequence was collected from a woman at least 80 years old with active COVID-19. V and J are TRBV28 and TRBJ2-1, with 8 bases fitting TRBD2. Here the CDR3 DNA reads TGTGCCAGCAGTAGGACCTCGGGACTAGGAAACAATGAGCAGTTCTTC. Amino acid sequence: CASSRTSGLGNNEQFF. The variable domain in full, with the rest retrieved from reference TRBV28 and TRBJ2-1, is DVKVTQSSRYLVKRTGEKVFLECVQDMDHENMFWYRQDPGLGLRLIYFSYDVKMKEKGDIPEGYSVSREKKERFSLILESASTNQTSMYLCASSRTSGLGNNEQFFGPGTRLTVL.